This T cell receptor (beta chain) originates from a study of CD8 T cells in ankylosing spondylitis. Study results and caveats: Disease-linked clones reportedly showed significant enrichment in matched ankylosing spondylitis synovial fluid. It appeared that ankylosing spondylitis blood was characterized by a TCR beta motif of about 8 highly homologous variants.

Making the TCR beta libraries involved quantitative 5'-RACE with molecular barcodes. TCRdb ran MiXCR on the 5' RACE reads and lists one entry per CDR3 protein. The sample has some 100,000 distinct CDR3 sequences, roughly 8.5% seen once; the top ten hold under 35%. This clonotype has just a few counts. Antigen specificity is unknown. The CDR3 consists of 15 residues. CDR1 and CDR2 from the germline V gene are SGHAT and FQDESV (reference sequence). J gave up 4 bases and V 5 bases, and 8 bases lay outside the gene matches. The sequence derives from a male donor with ankylosing spondylitis. The rearrangement joins TRBV11-1 to TRBJ2-5; 9 bases agree with TRBD2. The sequenced sample consisted of blood, either unsorted or a sorted T cell fraction (not recorded which). The CDR3 loop is CASSPGTSWRETQYF. The CDR3 bases are TGTGCCAGCAGCCCAGGGACTAGCTGGCGAGAGACCCAGTACTTC.